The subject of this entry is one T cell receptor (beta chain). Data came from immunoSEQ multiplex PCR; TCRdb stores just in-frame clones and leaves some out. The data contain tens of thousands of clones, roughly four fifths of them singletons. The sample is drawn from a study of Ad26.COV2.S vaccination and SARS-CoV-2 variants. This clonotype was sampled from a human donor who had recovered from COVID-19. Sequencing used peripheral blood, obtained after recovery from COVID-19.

The CDR3 protein is CASSMRNQETQYF. The CDR3 bases are TGTGCCAGCTCAATGCGGAACCAAGAGACCCAGTACTTC. The rearrangement uses TRBV18 and TRBJ2-5; no reliable D call. Germline V lookup: CDR1 KGHSH, CDR2 LQKENI. Deletions cut 5 bases from V and 0 bases from J, with 7 bases between. The CDR3 runs 13 residues. The whole variable domain, filled in from reference TRBV18 and TRBJ2-5, reads NAGVMQNPRHLVRRRGQEARLRCSPMKGHSHVYWYRQLPEEGLKFMVYLQKENIIDESGMPKERFSAEFPKEGPSILRIQQVVRGDSAAYFCASSMRNQETQYFGPGTRLLVL.